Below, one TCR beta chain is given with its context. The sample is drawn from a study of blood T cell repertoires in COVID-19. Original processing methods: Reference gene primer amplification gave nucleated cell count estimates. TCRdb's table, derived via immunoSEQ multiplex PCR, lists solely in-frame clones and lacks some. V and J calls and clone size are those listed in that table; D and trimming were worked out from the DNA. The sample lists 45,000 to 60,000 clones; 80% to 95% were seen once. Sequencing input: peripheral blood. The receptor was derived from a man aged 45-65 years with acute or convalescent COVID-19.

The CDR3 sequence: CASSQDRTGMLSYNEQFF. CDR3 DNA: TGTGCCAGCAGCCAAGATCGAACAGGGATGCTCTCCTACAATGAGCAGTTCTTC. This sequence joins TRBV14 and TRBJ2-1, with TRBD1 as a possible D gene (6 bases). Germline loops: CDR1 SGHDN, CDR2 FVKESK. The CDR3 consists of 18 residues. V gave up 0 bases and J gave up 0 bases, with 15 bases separating them. The variable domain in full, with the rest retrieved from reference TRBV14 and TRBJ2-1, is EAGVTQFPSHSVIEKGQTVTLRCDPISGHDNLYWYRRVMGKEIKFLLHFVKESKQDESGMPNNRFLAERTGGTYSTLKVQPAELEDSGVYFCASSQDRTGMLSYNEQFFGPGTRLTVL.